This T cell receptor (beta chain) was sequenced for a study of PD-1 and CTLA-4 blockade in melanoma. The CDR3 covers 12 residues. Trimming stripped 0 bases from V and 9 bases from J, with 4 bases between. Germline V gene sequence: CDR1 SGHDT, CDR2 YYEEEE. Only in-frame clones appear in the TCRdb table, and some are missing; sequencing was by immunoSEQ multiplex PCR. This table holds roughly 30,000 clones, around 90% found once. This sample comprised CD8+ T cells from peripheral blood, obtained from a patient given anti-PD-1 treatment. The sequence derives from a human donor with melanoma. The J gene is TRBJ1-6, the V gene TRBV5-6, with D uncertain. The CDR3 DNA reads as TGTGCCAGCAGCTTGGGAGGTTCACCCCTCCACTTT. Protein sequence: CASSLGGSPLHF.